The 14 T cell receptor beta chains reported below all come from one sample, sequenced in a study of T cells in Graves' hyperthyroidism and ophthalmopathy. RNA transcripts provided the source from which TCR beta CDR3 regions were amplified. Using the HTBI primer set, a first-round RT-PCR was run on the TCR CDR3. One entry per CDR3 protein results from TCRdb running MiXCR on the multiplex PCR reads. The data hold a few hundred thousand distinct CDR3 sequences, with more than 12% observed a single time. The sequencing sample was made of blood. The receptors originated from a woman in her twenties or thirties with Graves' ophthalmopathy.

V gene TRBV7-8 combines with J gene TRBJ1-6; 7 bases line up with TRBD1. The germline V gene encodes CDR1 SGHVS and CDR2 FQNEAQ. The CDR3 totals 16 residues. V lost 5 bases and J lost 8; bases outside the gene matches: 12. The CDR3 DNA is TGTGCCAGCAGCCGATTTGAAGACAGGGAAGATTCACCCCTCCACTTT. This sequence encodes CASSRFEDREDSPLHF.

V usage is TRBV5-1 and J usage is TRBJ2-6, with a tentative D call TRBD1 (6 bases). The length of the CDR3 is 17 residues. CDR1 is SGHRS and CDR2 is YFSETQ in the germline V gene. Trimming took off 2 bases at V and 2 bases at J, with 14 bases between the two ends. CDR3 in DNA: TGCGCCAGCAGCTTTATACAGGGAGCGCCTGGGGCCAACGTCCTGACTTTC. It is translated as CASSFIQGAPGANVLTF.

This clonotype was recorded many times. The chain recombines TRBV24-1 with TRBJ2-1, with TRBD2 matching over 13 bases. J lost 7 bases, V lost 3 bases, and 5 bases had no gene match. The CDR3 loop spans 16 amino acids. Germline CDR1 and CDR2: KGHDR and SFDVKD. In DNA, the CDR3 is TGTGCCACCAGTGATCGGACTAGCGGGGGAGTAAATGAGCAGTTCTTC. Amino acids: CATSDRTSGGVNEQFF.

There are a few counts of this clonotype. The gene calls are TRBV7-9 and TRBJ2-2; 8 bases agree with TRBD2. The CDR3 is 18 residues long. Trimming took 5 bases from V and 6 from J; bases not matched to a gene: 17. The germline V gene encodes CDR1 SEHNR and CDR2 FQNEAQ (reference sequence). The CDR3 region has the DNA TGTGCCAGCAGCCGGCCGGTGGGCGGGGGGCCGCAAGCCGGGGAGCTGTTTTTT. This translates into CASSRPVGGGPQAGELFF.

This clonotype was detected ten times or more. The gene calls are TRBV29-1 and TRBJ1-1; no clear D gene. CDR1 and CDR2 from the germline V gene are SQVTM and ANQGSEA. V lost 8 bases and J 2 bases, leaving 12 bases between the germline ends. CDR3 length: 12 amino acids. CDR3 coding DNA: TGCAGCCCTCGTTTGAGAAACACTGAAGCTTTCTTT. It codes for CSPRLRNTEAFF.

The rearrangement links TRBV9 to TRBJ1-1; no reliable D call. The CDR3 contains 13 residues. In germline, CDR1 is SGDLS, CDR2 YYNGEE. Trimming left V 4 bases short and J 7 bases short, with 14 bases between. The CDR3 DNA sequence: TGTGCCAGCAGCTCCCGGGAAGGATATGAAGCTTTCTTT. Its translation: CASSSREGYEAFF.

This clonotype was counted between two and nine times. V usage is TRBV27 and J usage is TRBJ2-3; 12 bases are a match to TRBD2. The CDR3 has 16 residues. Germline V lookup: CDR1 MNHEY, CDR2 SMNVEV (reference sequence). The V gene end was trimmed by 6 bases and the J gene end by 7 bases; junction bases not matched to a gene: 11. The CDR3: CASSSRLAGEYHTQYF. CDR3 in DNA: TGTGCCAGCAGCTCCCGACTAGCGGGGGAATACCATACGCAGTATTTT.

J is TRBJ2-3 and V is TRBV20-1; TRBD2 agrees at 8 bases. V lost 2 bases, J lost 0 bases, and 4 bases stayed unmatched. Germline V gene sequence: CDR1 DFQATT, CDR2 SNEGSKA (reference sequence). The CDR3 totals 15 residues. In DNA form, the CDR3 reads TGCAGTGCTAGACCGCCGGGGGGGAGCACAGATACGCAGTATTTT. This translates into CSARPPGGSTDTQYF.

This chain joins TRBV9 and TRBJ1-1, with D maybe TRBD1 (6 bases). Germline V CDR1 and CDR2: SGDLS, YYNGEE. This CDR3 is built from 14 residues. V dropped 0 bases and J dropped 4 bases, with 10 bases sitting between them. CDR3 sequence: CASSVAGDATEAFF. Written as DNA, the CDR3 is TGTGCCAGCAGCGTAGCAGGGGATGCCACTGAAGCTTTCTTT. Full variable domain (outside the CDR3, taken from reference TRBV9 and TRBJ1-1): DSGVTQTPKHLITATGQRVTLRCSPRSGDLSVYWYQQSLDQGLQFLIQYYNGEERAKGNILERFSAQQFPDLHSELNLSSLELGDSALYFCASSVAGDATEAFFGQGTRLTVV.

This clonotype was counted a few times. This may come from a read error, since a much larger clone is one base off. The V gene is TRBV2, the J gene TRBJ1-1; no firm D call. There are 12 residues in the CDR3. CDR1 and CDR2 from the germline V gene are SNHLY and FYNNEI. The CDR3 loop is CAGSDRRTEAFF. In DNA, the CDR3 is TGTGCCGGCAGTGACCGTCGCACTGAAGCTTTCTTT.

This clonotype was detected many times. The chain uses TRBV12-3 or TRBV12-4 and TRBJ2-5; no reliable D call. V was clipped by 8 bases and J by 4 bases, with 11 bases between them. The CDR3 has 12 residues. CDR3 amino acids: CASRFSGETQYF. The CDR3 nucleotides are TGTGCCAGCCGGTTTTCCGGAGAGACCCAGTACTTC.

V and J are TRBV27 and TRBJ2-2; no clear D. The germline V gene has CDR1 MNHEY and CDR2 SMNVEV (reference sequence). Between the trimmed V and J ends, which lost 4 bases and 5 bases, there was a span of 11 bases. CDR3 size: 14 residues. CDR3 region: CASSSTGPTGELFF. The CDR3 DNA follows: TGTGCCAGCAGTTCGACCGGGCCGACCGGGGAGCTGTTTTTT.

The J gene is TRBJ2-7, the V gene TRBV20-1; TRBD2 matches 15 bases. The CDR3 has 15 residues. Germline CDR1 is DFQATT and CDR2 is SNEGSKA (reference sequence). V shed 5 bases, J shed 5 bases, and the junction held 7 bases outside the gene matches. This chain's CDR3 is CSAPWTSGGAHEQYF. CDR3 coding DNA: TGCAGTGCTCCGTGGACTAGCGGGGGGGCCCACGAGCAGTACTTC.

This clonotype has at least ten counts. The J gene is TRBJ2-5, the V gene TRBV7-3; 9 bases align to TRBD1. V lost 5 bases to trimming and J lost 5 bases; unmatched junction nucleotides: 3. Germline CDR1 is SGHTA and CDR2 is FQGTGA. This CDR3 comprises 13 residues. The CDR3 loop reads CASSVDRGETQYF. In nucleotides, the CDR3 is TGTGCCAGCAGCGTAGACAGGGGGGAGACCCAGTACTTC.